This TCR beta chain appears in the sequencing data of a study of shared clonotypes between healthy human individuals. The naive CD8 subset, CD45RO-negative cells positively selected for CCR7, excluded terminally differentiated effector memory CD45RA+ cells. Assay: immunoSEQ multiplex PCR; the TCRdb copy retains only in-frame clones and omits some. The sample consists of about 2.1 million clones, over 85% of them appearing once. This clone occurred a few times. This CDR3 is built from 13 residues. Trimming stripped 1 base from V and 8 bases from J, with 11 bases between. Germline-derived CDR1 and CDR2 are SGHVS and FQNEAQ.

The chain carries TRBV7-8 and TRBJ1-2; D call uncertain. The sequenced material came from naive CD8+ T cells from PBMCs. The sequence came from a man between 18 and 29 years old in good health. Some clones in this sample may be carry-over from other donors' samples. The CDR3 loop is CASSLGPSEGYTF. The CDR3 nucleotides read TGTGCCAGCAGCTTAGGCCCCTCCGAAGGCTACACCTTC.